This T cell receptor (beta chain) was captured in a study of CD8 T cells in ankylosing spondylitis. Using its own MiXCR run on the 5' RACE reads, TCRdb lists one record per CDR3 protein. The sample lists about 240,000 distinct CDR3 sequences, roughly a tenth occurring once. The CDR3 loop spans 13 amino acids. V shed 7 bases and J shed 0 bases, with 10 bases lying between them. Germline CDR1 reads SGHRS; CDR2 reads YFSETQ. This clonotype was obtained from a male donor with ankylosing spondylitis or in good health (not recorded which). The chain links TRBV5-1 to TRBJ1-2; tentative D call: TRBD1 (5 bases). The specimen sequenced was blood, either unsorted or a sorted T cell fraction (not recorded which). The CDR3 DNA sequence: TGCGCCAGCCAGACAGCACCTAACTATGGCTACACCTTC. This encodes CASQTAPNYGYTF.